A single sample gave rise to the 6 T cell receptor beta chains below, sequenced in a study of T cells in Graves' hyperthyroidism and ophthalmopathy. Amplification of TCR beta CDR3 regions used RNA as the template. Primed by the HTBI set, a first-round RT-PCR was run on the TCR CDR3. TCRdb re-called the multiplex PCR reads with MiXCR, one entry per CDR3 protein. There are 650,000 to 850,000 distinct CDR3 sequences in the sample; over 15% occur only once, and roughly 17% lies in the top ten. Material for sequencing was blood. These receptors were collected from a woman aged 45-60 years with Graves' hyperthyroidism that later progressed to Graves' ophthalmopathy.

The chain combines TRBV3-1 with TRBJ1-5; maybe TRBD1 (5 bases). The CDR3 consists of 14 residues. V was pared by 4 bases and J by 3 bases, with 10 bases between. The germline CDR1 and CDR2 sequences are LGHDT and YNNKEL (reference sequence). The CDR3 sequence: CASSPGPLNQPQHF. The DNA for the CDR3 is TGTGCCAGCAGCCCGGGACCGCTCAATCAGCCCCAGCATTTT.

There are many counts of this clonotype. The CDR3 nucleotides are TGTGCCAGCAGTTACTCCGCTAGCGGGGGTGGAGATACGCAGTATTTT. Amino acids: CASSYSASGGGDTQYF. The chain recombines TRBV6-6 with TRBJ2-3; TRBD2 matches at 10 bases. The CDR3 length is 16 residues. The V gene end was trimmed by 0 bases and the J gene end by 5 bases; junction bases not matched to a gene: 5. The germline V gene encodes CDR1 MNHNY and CDR2 SVGAGI (reference sequence).

The chain links TRBV11-2 to TRBJ2-6; the match to TRBD1 covers 9 bases. CDR3 length: 15 residues. Germline-derived CDR1 and CDR2 are SGHAT and FQNNGV. The trim removed 5 bases at V and 5 bases at J, leaving 4 bases unmatched. CDR3 residues: CASSETGGWANVLTF. The DNA for the CDR3 is TGTGCCAGCAGCGAAACAGGGGGCTGGGCCAACGTCCTGACTTTC.

The chain uses TRBV6-1 and TRBJ1-1, with a possible D match to TRBD1 (6 bases). This CDR3 contains 13 residues. The V gene's germline CDR1 is MNHNS and CDR2 SASEGT. Trimming cost V 8 bases and J 8 bases, with 18 bases left between them. The DNA for the CDR3 is TGTGCCAGCGGAGGGGGGAGTGTCACCGAAGCTTTCTTT. Translation gives CASGGGSVTEAFF.

The chain uses TRBV11-3 and TRBJ2-2, with 9 bases matching TRBD2. The CDR3 contains 16 residues. CDR1 and CDR2 (germline): SGHNT, YENEEA. The J segment lost 7 bases and the V segment lost 5 bases, leaving 11 bases of the junction unmatched. The CDR3 loop is CASSPGSGGPVGELFF. DNA of the CDR3: TGTGCCAGCAGCCCCGGGAGCGGGGGGCCGGTCGGGGAGCTGTTTTTT.

There are many counts of this clonotype. The V and J genes are TRBV3-1 and TRBJ1-1, with 9 bases aligning to TRBD1. The CDR3 covers 14 residues. In germline, CDR1 is LGHDT, CDR2 YNNKEL (reference sequence). The J segment lost 9 bases and the V segment lost 0 bases, leaving 5 bases of the junction unmatched. CDR3 bases: TGTGCCAGCAGCCAAGAGGGGGGGACAGGGAAAGCTTTCTTT. Its translation is CASSQEGGTGKAFF. Full variable domain (remainder filled in from reference TRBV3-1 and TRBJ1-1): DTAVSQTPKYLVTQMGNDKSIKCEQNLGHDTMYWYKQDSKKFLKIMFSYNNKELIINETVPNRFSPKSPDKAHLNLHINSLELGDSAVYFCASSQEGGTGKAFFGQGTRLTVV.